A single sample gave rise to the 6 T cell receptor beta chains below, sequenced in a study of T and B cells in COVID-19 patients. TRB rearrangements were amplified by multiplex PCR with BIOMED2 TRB-A/B primers. TCRdb independently ran MiXCR on the multiplex PCR reads; one entry per CDR3 protein. The repertoire consists of about 22,000 distinct CDR3 sequences, with approximately 29% occurring once and the leading ten covering 2.8%. Blood genomic DNA input for TRB amplification was 250-500 ng. Sample: blood. The receptors shown here come from a human donor who had recovered from COVID-19.

The chain uses TRBV7-2 and TRBJ2-5; 9 bases are shared with TRBD2. J lost 1 base, V lost 3 bases, and 3 bases had no gene match. The V gene's germline CDR1 is SGHTA and CDR2 FQGNSA. The CDR3 totals 15 residues. CDR3 in amino acids: CASSFLAGPQETQYF. The CDR3 DNA reads TGTGCCAGCAGCTTTCTAGCGGGGCCCCAAGAGACCCAGTACTTC.

This clonotype has only one observation. The chain combines TRBV11-1 with TRBJ2-7; 11 positions match TRBD1. The CDR3 contains 16 residues. Looked up from germline, CDR1 is SGHAT and CDR2 is FQDESV (reference sequence). The CDR3: CDSSPYWTGGEYEQYF. CDR3 bases: TGTGACAGTAGTCCATATTGGACAGGGGGCGAATACGAGCAGTACTTC.

This clonotype ranks as medium-sized (0.01 to 0.1%). The genes are TRBV30 and TRBJ2-5, with D tentatively TRBD2 (7 bases). This CDR3 has 15 amino acids. Germline-derived CDR1 and CDR2 are GTSNPN and SVGIG (reference sequence). Between the trimmed V and J ends, which lost 0 bases and 2 bases, there was a span of 13 bases. The chain's CDR3 is CAWSVGGGGQETQYF. CDR3 coding DNA: TGTGCCTGGAGTGTAGGGGGGGGCGGGCAAGAGACCCAGTACTTC.

In this sample, this clonotype turned up a few times. This chain uses TRBV15 with TRBJ2-3; 14 bases match TRBD2. Germline V CDR1 and CDR2: LNHNV, YYDKDF (reference sequence). V was pared by 1 base and J by 6 bases, with 15 bases of the junction left unmatched. The CDR3 sequence is 20 residues long. Here the CDR3 DNA reads TGTGCCACCAGCAGAGTGATTACCTCCGGGACTAGCGGGAGTCGGGATACGCAGTATTTT. It translates to CATSRVITSGTSGSRDTQYF.

This clonotype was picked up a small number of times. V and J are TRBV30 and TRBJ1-1; D remains ambiguous. V lost 3 bases and J lost 1, with 9 bases in between. The CDR3 spans 13 residues. CDR1 and CDR2 (germline): GTSNPN, SVGIG (reference sequence). The CDR3 reads CAWRPFANTEAFF. The DNA for the CDR3 is TGTGCCTGGAGACCGTTTGCGAACACTGAAGCTTTCTTT.

V usage is TRBV27 and J usage is TRBJ1-4; D unclear. V lost 1 base to trimming and J lost 2 bases, with 8 bases between them. Germline V gene lookup returns CDR1 MNHEY and CDR2 SMNVEV (reference sequence). The CDR3 contains 15 residues. The DNA for the CDR3 is TGTGCCAGCAGTTTATTTGCGGGGACTAATGAAAAACTGTTTTTT. This encodes CASSLFAGTNEKLFF.